The 32 T cell receptor beta chains listed next were all sequenced from one sample in a study of regulatory T cells in long-lasting Graves disease (dated by TCRdb to 2020 to 2022). The label giving this sample's time point can be read as: persistent/refractory GD, antithyroid drugs over 5 years with positive TRAb. For both TCR sequencing and RNA sequencing, RNA was extracted from PBMCs in TRIzol. The method was multiplex PCR. Sequenced using an Illumina HiSeq 4000. To build TCR beta libraries, CDR3 regions were amplified by Arm-PCR using iRepertoire HTBI primers. TCRdb reran the public reads through fastp at Q25 and MiXCR, keeping productive beta chains. CDR3 protein sequences are deduplicated, and each keeps its most common genes and DNA. Recorded for this sample are about 660,000 distinct CDR3 sequences; about 30% of them occurred a single time. Clones ranked in the top ten supply about 40% of the sample.

Sequenced here: peripheral blood mononuclear cells (PBMCs), sampled when the disease was refractory, from a patient treated with antithyroid drugs. Receptors were obtained from a female donor with Graves disease.

In its sample, this clonotype was seen a few times. The chain is built from TRBV7-6 and TRBJ2-7, with a weak D call TRBD2 (6 bases). The CDR3 is 15 amino acids. Trimming removed 7 bases at V and 6 bases at J, with 22 bases between. Per the germline V gene, CDR1 is SGHVS and CDR2 is FNYEAQ. Here the CDR3 DNA reads TGTGCCAGCACCGGAGGGGTTGGACCCGGTTCCGAGCAGTACTTC. Its translation: CASTGGVGPGSEQYF.

V usage is TRBV28 and J usage is TRBJ2-1; TRBD2 aligns across 11 bases. The germline gives CDR1 MDHEN, CDR2 SYDVKM. Unmatched junction bases numbered 2, after V lost 3 bases and J lost 10 bases. The CDR3 is 13 amino acids. The CDR3 DNA reads TGTGCCAGCAGTTTGACTAGCGGGGCCGAGCAGTTCTTC. This codes for CASSLTSGAEQFF.

The chain couples TRBV2 to TRBJ2-4; unclear D gene. V was cut by 2 bases and J by 11 bases, with 7 bases left in between. CDR1 SNHLY and CDR2 FYNNEI come from the germline V gene. CDR3 length: 11 residues. The CDR3 sequence is CASSELVVQYF. The CDR3, as DNA: TGTGCCAGCAGTGAACTGGTTGTTCAGTACTTC.

This clonotype was found a few times. The V gene is TRBV13, the J gene TRBJ2-6, with 8 bases matching TRBD1. V was clipped by 5 bases and J by 3 bases; unmatched bases: 12. Germline V lookup: CDR1 PRHDT, CDR2 FYEKMQ (reference sequence). The CDR3 contains 18 residues. The CDR3 region is CASSQTLDRGGGANVLTF. The CDR3 DNA is TGTGCCAGCAGCCAGACTCTAGACAGGGGAGGTGGGGCCAACGTCCTGACTTTC.

This clonotype was recorded at least ten times. This chain connects TRBV3-1 to TRBJ1-2; 7 bases are a match to TRBD1. Trimming cost V 2 bases and J 8 bases; bases outside gene matches: 8. The CDR3 spans 14 residues. Germline assignment: CDR1 LGHDT and CDR2 YNNKEL (reference sequence). The CDR3 coding sequence is TGTGCCAGCAGCCAATCCACAGGGGCGGACGGCTACACCTTC. Its protein product is CASSQSTGADGYTF. The full variable domain, completed using reference TRBV3-1 and TRBJ1-2, is DTAVSQTPKYLVTQMGNDKSIKCEQNLGHDTMYWYKQDSKKFLKIMFSYNNKELIINETVPNRFSPKSPDKAHLNLHINSLELGDSAVYFCASSQSTGADGYTFGSGTRLTVV.

The chain uses TRBV6-5 and TRBJ1-1; D uncertain. Germline V gene data show CDR1 as MNHEY and CDR2 as SVGAGI. CDR3 length equals 18 residues. Trimming shortened V by 4 bases and J by 0 bases, and 21 bases separated the two germline ends. The CDR3 loop is CASSSGVAPPHLNTEAFF. CDR3 sequence (DNA): TGTGCCAGCAGTTCAGGCGTTGCCCCACCTCACTTGAACACTGAAGCTTTCTTT.

The J gene is TRBJ2-7, the V gene TRBV5-6, with D unclear. Germline CDR1 reads SGHDT; CDR2 reads YYEEEE. The CDR3 runs to 12 residues. Trimming removed 3 bases at V and 7 bases at J, with 11 bases between. Here the CDR3 DNA reads TGTGCCAGCAGCTGGGGTATGGGAGAGCAGTACTTC. Translation gives CASSWGMGEQYF.

This clonotype was seen ten or more times. The V gene is TRBV28, the J gene TRBJ1-4; D not certain. Germline V gives CDR1 MDHEN, CDR2 SYDVKM. V was cut by 4 bases and J by 7 bases, with 13 bases left in between. CDR3 length equals 14 residues. The CDR3 here is CASSSLRPAEKLFF. The CDR3 coding sequence is TGTGCCAGCAGTTCTCTCAGACCCGCTGAAAAACTGTTTTTT.

This clonotype was counted between two and nine times. The V and J genes are TRBV10-2 and TRBJ2-3; 8 bases line up with TRBD2. J lost 1 base, V lost 8 bases, and 8 bases had no gene match. The V gene's germline CDR1 is WSHSY and CDR2 SAAADI. This CDR3 has 15 amino acids. The CDR3 DNA sequence: TGCGCCAGCCAACCCTTAGCGGGGCGCACAGATACGCAGTATTTT. Protein product: CASQPLAGRTDTQYF.

The V gene is TRBV24-1, the J gene TRBJ2-5, with 7 bases aligning to TRBD1. The ends lost 4 bases at V and 3 bases at J; junction bases unmatched: 7. CDR3 length: 15 residues. Looked up from germline, CDR1 is KGHDR and CDR2 is SFDVKD. The chain's CDR3 is CATSDPRDREETQYF. The CDR3 nucleotides are TGTGCCACCAGTGACCCCCGGGACAGAGAAGAGACCCAGTACTTC.

This clonotype was seen many times. The gene calls are TRBV28 and TRBJ1-5; D not resolved. Trimming shortened V by 5 bases and J by 6 bases, and 11 bases separated the two germline ends. The germline V gene encodes CDR1 MDHEN and CDR2 SYDVKM. The CDR3 loop spans 13 amino acids. CDR3 sequence (DNA): TGTGCCAGCAGTCCCCGAGGCTTTCAGCCCCAGCATTTT. Translating gives CASSPRGFQPQHF.

This clonotype was seen more than once but under ten times. CDR3 region: CASSLTWVTQYF. The CDR3 DNA reads as TGTGCCAGCAGCCTCACGTGGGTGACCCAGTACTTC. The chain has TRBV7-2 and TRBJ2-5, with D hard to call. This CDR3 contains 12 residues. Germline V CDR1 and CDR2: SGHTA, FQGNSA. Trimming pared 5 bases from V and 7 bases from J, leaving 11 bases between.

The chain couples TRBV29-1 to TRBJ2-2, with TRBD2 as a possible D gene (6 bases). V was trimmed by 3 bases and J by 7 bases, leaving 12 bases between them. Per the germline V gene, CDR1 is SQVTM and CDR2 is ANQGSEA. The CDR3 consists of 13 residues. The CDR3: CSVDGQGGGELFF. The CDR3, as DNA: TGCAGCGTTGACGGCCAGGGAGGCGGGGAGCTGTTTTTT.

The table lists this clonotype with a few counts. V and J are TRBV6-9 and TRBJ2-5; D not certain. With 2 bases removed from V and 3 bases from J, the gap between germline ends came to 4 bases. The CDR3 spans 12 residues. The germline CDR1 and CDR2 sequences are MNHGY and SVAAGI. This CDR3 is CASSYTEETQYF. CDR3 in DNA: TGTGCCAGCAGTTATACCGAAGAGACCCAGTACTTC.

In its sample, this clonotype was seen a few times. The chain joins TRBV6-1 to TRBJ1-5, with D possibly being TRBD1 (6 bases). Per germline, CDR1 MNHNS and CDR2 SASEGT. CDR3 length: 14 residues. The germline V and J ends were trimmed by 6 bases and 5 bases, with 14 bases remaining between them. CDR3 loop: CASRHQGRDQPQHF. CDR3 nucleotide sequence: TGTGCCAGCAGGCACCAGGGGCGGGATCAGCCCCAGCATTTT.

This clonotype has only a few counts. This rearrangement joins TRBV7-9 to TRBJ1-5, with D possibly being TRBD1 (5 bases). The CDR3 sequence is 16 residues long. Germline assignment: CDR1 SEHNR and CDR2 FQNEAQ (reference sequence). Trimming removed 5 bases at V and 0 bases at J, with 14 bases between. CDR3 in DNA: TGTGCCAGCAGCCGAGACAGAAAGTTTAGCAATCAGCCCCAGCATTTT. Its translation is CASSRDRKFSNQPQHF. The full variable domain, rest sourced from reference TRBV7-9 and TRBJ1-5, is DTGVSQNPRHKITKRGQNVTFRCDPISEHNRLYWYRQTLGQGPEFLTYFQNEAQLEKSRLLSDRFSAERPKGSFSTLEIQRTEQGDSAMYLCASSRDRKFSNQPQHFGDGTRLSIL.

V usage is TRBV11-2 and J usage is TRBJ2-1; 12 bases align to TRBD2. Looked up from germline, CDR1 is SGHAT and CDR2 is FQNNGV. J was trimmed by 9 bases and V by 2 bases; bases with no gene match: 8. The CDR3 totals 16 residues. Here the CDR3 DNA reads TGTGCCAGCAGCTTAAGACTAGCGGGAGACGAGGGTGAGCAGTTCTTC. Protein sequence: CASSLRLAGDEGEQFF. Full variable domain (outside the CDR3, taken from reference TRBV11-2 and TRBJ2-1): EAGVAQSPRYKIIEKRQSVAFWCNPISGHATLYWYQQILGQGPKLLIQFQNNGVVDDSQLPKDRFSAERLKGVDSTLKIQPAKLEDSAVYLCASSLRLAGDEGEQFFGPGTRLTVL.

V usage is TRBV29-1 and J usage is TRBJ2-7; no clear D gene. This CDR3 region has 11 residues. CDR1 and CDR2 (germline): SQVTM, ANQGSEA. V was trimmed by 0 bases and J by 7 bases, leaving 7 bases between them. The CDR3 loop reads CSVEEWEEQYF. DNA for the CDR3: TGCAGCGTTGAAGAGTGGGAAGAGCAGTACTTC.

The CDR3: CSAGGIYGYTF. The CDR3 DNA reads as TGCAGTGCCGGAGGGATCTATGGCTACACCTTC. The V and J genes are TRBV20-1 and TRBJ1-2; D ambiguous. Germline V gene lookup returns CDR1 DFQATT and CDR2 SNEGSKA (reference sequence). With 6 bases removed from V and 4 bases from J, the gap between germline ends came to 9 bases. The CDR3 totals 11 residues.

About this clonotype itself: A much larger clone differs by one base, so this may be a read error. The chain has TRBV2 and TRBJ2-2; tentatively, D is TRBD1 (7 bases). CDR3 length equals 13 residues. The germline V gene has CDR1 SNHLY and CDR2 FYNNEI. The CDR3, as DNA: TGTGCCAGCAGGGGACAGAGGACCGGGGGGCTGTTTTTT. Translating gives CASRGQRTGGLFF. Full variable domain (remainder filled in from reference TRBV2 and TRBJ2-2): EPEVTQTPSHQVTQMGQEVILRCVPISNHLYFYWYRQILGQKVEFLVSFYNNEISEKSEIFDDQFSVERPDGSNFTLKIRSTKLEDSAMYFCASRGQRTGGLFFGEGSRLTVL.

This clonotype was detected a few times. The chain is built from TRBV20-1 and TRBJ2-2, with 12 bases fitting TRBD2. Germline lookup yields CDR1 DFQATT and CDR2 SNEGSKA (reference sequence). This CDR3 region has 18 residues. The V segment lost 0 bases and the J segment 0 bases; nucleotides outside the gene matches: 5. The CDR3 protein is CSARDPRTSGTNTGELFF. The CDR3 nucleotides are TGCAGTGCTAGAGACCCGAGGACTAGCGGGACGAACACCGGGGAGCTGTTTTTT.

This clonotype showed up just a few times. The chain is built from TRBV20-1 and TRBJ1-1; no reliable D call. Trimming stripped 0 bases from V and 7 bases from J, with 6 bases between. Looked up from germline, CDR1 is DFQATT and CDR2 is SNEGSKA (reference sequence). CDR3 length equals 11 residues. CDR3 sequence (DNA): TGCAGTGCTAGAGATGAGGATGAAGCTTTCTTT. This sequence encodes CSARDEDEAFF.

There are a few counts of this clonotype. The chain has TRBV7-7 and TRBJ2-7, with D possibly TRBD1 on 6 matching bases. With 5 bases removed from V and 4 bases from J, the gap between germline ends came to 21 bases. From germline, CDR1 is SSHAT and CDR2 FNYEAQ (reference sequence). This CDR3 is 16 amino acids long. The CDR3 sequence: CASSPLVRGQPYEQYF. CDR3 sequence (DNA): TGTGCCAGCAGCCCCCTGGTCAGGGGCCAACCTTACGAGCAGTACTTC.

This chain links TRBV6-1 with TRBJ1-2; TRBD1 matches at 7 bases. The CDR3 loop spans 16 amino acids. With V trimmed by 7 bases and J by 8 bases, 19 bases remained unmatched. Germline V gene lookup returns CDR1 MNHNS and CDR2 SASEGT. CDR3 sequence: CASTYTSTGTAWGYTF. In nucleotides, the CDR3 is TGTGCCAGCACCTACACATCTACCGGGACAGCTTGGGGCTACACCTTC.

This clonotype was counted between two and nine times. The chain recombines TRBV19 with TRBJ1-5, with a weak D call TRBD1 (6 bases). This CDR3 has 13 amino acids. From germline, CDR1 is LNHDA and CDR2 SQIVND (reference sequence). The V end was cut by 4 bases, the J end by 7 bases, with 11 bases between. DNA for the CDR3: TGTGCCAGTAGTACACAGGGAGACCAGCCCCAGCATTTT. Its translation: CASSTQGDQPQHF. Drawing the rest from reference TRBV19 and TRBJ1-5, the complete variable domain is DGGITQSPKYLFRKEGQNVTLSCEQNLNHDAMYWYRQDPGQGLRLIYYSQIVNDFQKGDIAEGYSVSREKKESFPLTVTSAQKNPTAFYLCASSTQGDQPQHFGDGTRLSIL.

V gene TRBV10-3 combines with J gene TRBJ2-5, with TRBD2 identical over 7 bases. The CDR3 has 13 residues. Germline loops: CDR1 ENHRY, CDR2 SYGVKD. Trimming at V came to 9 bases and at J to 0 bases, leaving 4 bases not matched to a gene. CDR3 protein: CAIAGLYQETQYF. The DNA for the CDR3 is TGTGCCATAGCGGGACTCTACCAAGAGACCCAGTACTTC.

This clonotype was counted between two and nine times. The chain couples TRBV6-1 to TRBJ2-7, with TRBD2 identical over 12 bases. The CDR3 loop spans 15 amino acids. The V segment lost 6 bases and the J segment 5 bases; nucleotides outside the gene matches: 8. Germline CDR1 MNHNS, CDR2 SASEGT. The CDR3 DNA sequence: TGTGCCAGCAGGGCGACTAGCGGGAGAGACCACGAGCAGTACTTC. It is translated as CASRATSGRDHEQYF.

The chain joins TRBV29-1 to TRBJ1-2; D uncertain. The CDR3 has 13 amino acids. Trimming left V 7 bases short and J 7 bases short, with 19 bases between. The V gene's germline CDR1 is SQVTM and CDR2 ANQGSEA. CDR3 loop: CSAATGIGFGYTF. DNA for the CDR3: TGCAGCGCGGCGACTGGGATTGGGTTTGGCTACACCTTC.

The V gene is TRBV5-5, the J gene TRBJ1-1, with D unresolved. Deletions cut 2 bases from V and 1 base from J, with 12 bases between. The CDR3 totals 15 residues. Germline V gives CDR1 SGHKS, CDR2 YYEKEE (reference sequence). The CDR3 is CASSFQEDQNTEAFF. In DNA form, the CDR3 reads TGTGCCAGCAGCTTCCAGGAGGATCAGAACACTGAAGCTTTCTTT.

The rearrangement uses TRBV12-3 or TRBV12-4 and TRBJ2-2; D might be TRBD2 (6 bases). The ends were cut back, 3 bases at V and 6 bases at J, with 8 bases in the middle. CDR3 size: 13 residues. CDR3 region: CASSLREAGELFF. The CDR3 region has the DNA TGTGCCAGCAGTTTGAGGGAGGCCGGGGAGCTGTTTTTT.

This chain joins TRBV3-1 and TRBJ1-1; D ambiguous. The CDR3 runs to 14 residues. Germline CDR1 and CDR2: LGHDT and YNNKEL (reference sequence). Trimming took 0 bases from V and 0 from J, leaving 5 bases between them. CDR3 bases: TGTGCCAGCAGCCAAGATTTAATGAACACTGAAGCTTTCTTT. This codes for CASSQDLMNTEAFF.

A single count supports this clonotype. The rearrangement links TRBV5-1 to TRBJ2-7; 7 positions match TRBD2. This CDR3 is built from 13 residues. CDR1 and CDR2 from the germline V gene are SGHRS and YFSETQ. V was clipped by 6 bases and J by 2 bases; unmatched bases: 5. The CDR3 loop reads CASTPGTTYEQYF. CDR3 DNA: TGCGCCAGCACCCCTGGGACTACCTACGAGCAGTACTTC.